This T cell receptor beta chain was sequenced in a study of neoadjuvant anti-PD-1 for oral cavity cancer. Indicated time point: after neoadjuvant nivolumab, at surgical resection. Measured with immunoSEQ multiplex PCR; TCRdb has only the in-frame clones, and not every one. This table has approximately 13,000 clones, less than 75% appearing once. This CDR3 contains 15 residues. After removal of 9 bases from V and 2 bases from J, the junction contained 7 bases not matched to a gene. The germline V gene encodes CDR1 LNHDA and CDR2 SQIVND (reference sequence). The receptor's source is a person aged 40 to 85 with oral cavity squamous cell carcinoma. The starting material was PBMCs, obtained after nivolumab (anti-PD-1) treatment. The V and J genes are TRBV19 and TRBJ1-3, with 10 bases aligning to TRBD1. The CDR3, as DNA: TGTGCCAGCCGTCCCGGGACAGGGGCTGGAAACACCATATATTTT. It is translated as CASRPGTGAGNTIYF. Together with reference TRBV19 and TRBJ1-3, the CDR3 gives the full variable domain: DGGITQSPKYLFRKEGQNVTLSCEQNLNHDAMYWYRQDPGQGLRLIYYSQIVNDFQKGDIAEGYSVSREKKESFPLTVTSAQKNPTAFYLCASRPGTGAGNTIYFGEGSWLTVV.